These 8 T cell receptor beta chains originate from one sample sequenced in a study of blood T cell repertoires in COVID-19. Produced via immunoSEQ multiplex PCR; TCRdb's table is partial and in-frame only. The top ten clones hold about 2.5% of a sample with roughly 140,000 clones, about nine tenths of them seen once. The sample consisted of peripheral blood. Receptors originate from a woman in her 70s with acute or convalescent COVID-19.

The chain is built from TRBV18 and TRBJ1-1; TRBD1 is a possible D gene (6 bases). V was clipped by 8 bases and J by 4 bases, with 8 bases between them. Germline-derived CDR1 and CDR2 are KGHSH and LQKENI. This CDR3 region has 11 residues. CDR3 amino acids: CASIQGTEAFF. CDR3 coding DNA: TGTGCCAGCATACAGGGCACTGAAGCTTTCTTT.

The chain uses TRBV3-1 (or the pseudogene TRBV3-2) and TRBJ1-2; 7 bases fit TRBD1. After removal of 5 bases from V and 6 bases from J, the junction contained 6 bases not matched to a gene. Germline CDR1 reads LGHDT; CDR2 reads YNNKEL (reference sequence). The CDR3 is 13 residues long. CDR3 nucleotide sequence: TGTGCCAGCAGCTTCGACAGGGATCATGGCTACACCTTC. Protein: CASSFDRDHGYTF.

V and J are TRBV4-3 and TRBJ2-5, with 8 nucleotides matching TRBD2. With 0 bases clipped from V and 0 bases from J, the junction kept 12 bases outside the gene matches. Germline loops: CDR1 LGHNA, CDR2 YSLEER. The CDR3 sequence is 19 residues long. CDR3 in amino acids: CASSQEAIQGGGNQETQYF. The CDR3 DNA reads as TGCGCCAGCAGCCAAGAGGCAATTCAGGGCGGGGGGAACCAAGAGACCCAGTACTTC.

The rearrangement joins TRBV6-4 to TRBJ1-2; 10 bases are a match to TRBD1. The CDR3 runs 15 residues. Per the germline V gene, CDR1 is MRHNA and CDR2 is SNTAGT. Trimming at V came to 4 bases and at J to 4 bases, leaving 6 bases not matched to a gene. The CDR3, as DNA: TGTGCCAGCAGTGCCGGGGACAGGGGCCCCTATGGCTACACCTTC. Translating gives CASSAGDRGPYGYTF.

The chain combines TRBV2 with TRBJ1-6; possibly TRBD1 for D (6 bases). This CDR3 has 12 residues. From germline, CDR1 is SNHLY and CDR2 FYNNEI. V lost 7 bases, J lost 9 bases, and 10 bases lay in between. The chain's CDR3 is CASNQQGSPLHF. CDR3 sequence (DNA): TGTGCCAGCAATCAACAGGGTTCACCCCTCCACTTT.

In the case of this clone: Since the CDR3 does not end with the conserved phenylalanine or tryptophan, this likely comes from a read error. Because the CDR3's place on the DNA is in doubt, the DNA is left out and the CDR3 is given as listed by TCRdb. This rearrangement joins TRBV6-2 or TRBV6-3 to TRBJ2-7; the DNA was not used to check the table's D call, TRBD1. The CDR3 is made up of 14 amino acids, end residues included. Germline assignment: CDR1 MNHEY and CDR2 SVGEGT. The CDR3: CASSRSPWGPDTSS.

The chain couples TRBV10-3 to TRBJ1-1; maybe TRBD1 (5 bases). V was trimmed by 0 bases and J by 1 base, leaving 12 bases between them. This CDR3 is built from 16 residues. CDR1 is ENHRY, CDR2 SYGVKD, per germline. For the CDR3, the DNA is TGTGCCATCAGTGAGTCTCCGGGACTTCCGAACACTGAAGCTTTCTTT. Translated: CAISESPGLPNTEAFF.

This rearrangement joins TRBV11-2 to TRBJ1-6; 8 bases line up with TRBD1. The CDR3 consists of 16 residues. CDR1 SGHAT and CDR2 FQNNGV come from the germline V gene. The junction had 7 bases not matched to a gene; V was cut back by 2 bases and J by 7 bases. CDR3 loop: CASSLIGTGGNSPLHF. The DNA of the CDR3 is TGTGCCAGCAGCTTAATAGGCACAGGGGGGAATTCACCCCTCCACTTT.